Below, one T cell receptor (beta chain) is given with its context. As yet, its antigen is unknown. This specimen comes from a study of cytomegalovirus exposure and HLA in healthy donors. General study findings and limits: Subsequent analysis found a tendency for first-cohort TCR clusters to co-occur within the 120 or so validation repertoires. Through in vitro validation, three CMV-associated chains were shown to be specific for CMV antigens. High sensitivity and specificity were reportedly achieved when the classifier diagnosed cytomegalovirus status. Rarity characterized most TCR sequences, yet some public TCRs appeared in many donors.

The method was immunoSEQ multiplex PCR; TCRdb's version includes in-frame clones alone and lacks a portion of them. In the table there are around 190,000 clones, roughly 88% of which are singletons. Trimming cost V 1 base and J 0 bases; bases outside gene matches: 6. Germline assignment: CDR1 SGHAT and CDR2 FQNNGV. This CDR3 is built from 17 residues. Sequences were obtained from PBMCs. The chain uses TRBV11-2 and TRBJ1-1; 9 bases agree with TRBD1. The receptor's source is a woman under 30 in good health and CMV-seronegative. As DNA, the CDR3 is TGTGCCAGCAGCTTAGCCACAGGGGGCCAAATGAACACTGAAGCTTTCTTT. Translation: CASSLATGGQMNTEAFF.